Listed below are T cell receptor beta chains from one sample, sequenced in a study of blood T cell repertoires in COVID-19. Libraries were prepared by immunoSEQ multiplex PCR; TCRdb keeps only in-frame clonotypes and omits some of them. The table lists fewer than 200,000 clones, 87% of them singletons. Sample: peripheral blood. The receptor set was obtained from a young woman who had recovered from COVID-19. Both conserved end residues are part of each CDR3. The D gene is left open where the match is weak. The size entry is marked missing in some rows and otherwise reads once, few, many or a size class.

D gene	V gene	J gene	clone size	CDR3 length	CDR3 DNA	CDR3 protein
NA	TRBV11-2	TRBJ1-2	NA	14	TGTGCCAGCAGCTTAGGGGTGACGCAGGAAGGCTACACCTTC	CASSLGVTQEGYTF
TRBD2	TRBV12-3/TRBV12-4	TRBJ2-5	NA	13	TGTGCCAGCAGCGGGGGGGGCAGGAAGACCCAGTACTTC	CASSGGGRKTQYF
NA	TRBV12-5	TRBJ2-3	NA	16	TGTGCTAGTGGTTTTCAACTGGAGGATGGCACAGATACGCAGTATTTT	CASGFQLEDGTDTQYF
NA	TRBV5-1	TRBJ2-1	NA	15	TGCGCCAGCAGCTTGGACGGGAGCTCCTACAATGAGCAGTTCTTC	CASSLDGSSYNEQFF
NA	TRBV7-7	TRBJ2-2	once	15	TGTGCTAGCAGCCTCACCACTGCGAACACCGGGGAGCTGTTTTTT	CASSLTTANTGELFF
TRBD1	TRBV18	TRBJ1-1	NA	15	TGTGCCAGCTCACTAAAGGACAGGGGCATCACTGAAGCTTTCTTT	CASSLKDRGITEAFF
TRBD1	TRBV29-1	TRBJ1-2	NA	13	TGCAGCTCACTGACAGGGTTCGGGTATGGCTACACCTTC	CSSLTGFGYGYTF
NA	TRBV6-5	TRBJ1-1	NA	14	TGTGCCAGCAGTTACGAATCGGGGAACACTGAAGCTTTCTTT	CASSYESGNTEAFF
TRBD2	TRBV6-2/TRBV6-3	TRBJ2-1	NA	16	TGTGCCAGCAGCTCCCCCGGGACTAGGACCCGCAATGAGCAGTTCTTC	CASSSPGTRTRNEQFF
NA	TRBV20-1	TRBJ1-4	NA	16	TGCAGTGCTAGTCCGTCTCGAGGAGGGGCGGGTGAAAAACTGTTTTTT	CSASPSRGGAGEKLFF
NA	TRBV15	TRBJ2-6	NA	16	TGTGCCACCAGCACCTCCACAGGGTCCGGGGCCAACGTCCTGACTTTC	CATSTSTGSGANVLTF
TRBD2	TRBV10-3	TRBJ2-7	NA	15	TGTGCCATCAGTGAGCCAAGGACTAGCTATTACGAGCAGTACTTC	CAISEPRTSYYEQYF
NA	TRBV2	TRBJ1-1	once	14	TGTGCCAGCAGTGACGGCAGGGGAAACACTGAAGCTTTCTTT	CASSDGRGNTEAFF
NA	TRBV4-1	TRBJ2-1	NA	15	TGCGCCAGCAGCCAAGGGCGGCTAGCCGGCAATGAGCAGTTCTTC	CASSQGRLAGNEQFF
NA	TRBV9	TRBJ1-1	NA	15	TGTGCCAGCAGCTTAGAGCAGGGGACGAACACTGAAGCTTTCTTT	CASSLEQGTNTEAFF
NA	TRBV4-1	TRBJ1-1	NA	13	TGCGCCAGCAGCCAAGACCCAGAAATTGAAGCTTTCTTT	CASSQDPEIEAFF
NA	TRBV6-5	TRBJ1-1	NA	14	TGTGCCAGTTCCGGGGGATCGGCGGTCACTGAAGCTTTCTTT	CASSGGSAVTEAFF
NA	TRBV14	TRBJ1-1	NA	14	TGTGCCAGCAGCCGCGTAGGCAGGGGAACTGAAGCTTTCTTT	CASSRVGRGTEAFF
NA	TRBV5-5	TRBJ1-2	NA	14	TGTGCCAGCAGCCTACGGGGGGGACGCTATGGCTACACCTTC	CASSLRGGRYGYTF
TRBD2	TRBV5-4	TRBJ2-2	once	15	TGTGCCAGCACCCCTTATAGCGGGGGTGGCGGGGAGCTGTTTTTT	CASTPYSGGGGELFF
NA	TRBV6-5	TRBJ1-5	NA	13	TGTGCCATCCGTGTGGGGCACAATCAGCCCCAGCATTTT	CAIRVGHNQPQHF
TRBD2	TRBV30	TRBJ2-1	NA	14	TGTGCCTGGACAGGTAGCGGGGGGACCCATGAGCAGTTCTTC	CAWTGSGGTHEQFF
TRBD1	TRBV2	TRBJ1-1	NA	15	TGTGCCAGCTCCGACGGGACAGGGGATTATTCTGAAGCTTTCTTT	CASSDGTGDYSEAFF
NA	TRBV2	TRBJ2-3	NA	13	TGTGCCAGCGAGGACAGCATCACAGATACGCAGTATTTT	CASEDSITDTQYF